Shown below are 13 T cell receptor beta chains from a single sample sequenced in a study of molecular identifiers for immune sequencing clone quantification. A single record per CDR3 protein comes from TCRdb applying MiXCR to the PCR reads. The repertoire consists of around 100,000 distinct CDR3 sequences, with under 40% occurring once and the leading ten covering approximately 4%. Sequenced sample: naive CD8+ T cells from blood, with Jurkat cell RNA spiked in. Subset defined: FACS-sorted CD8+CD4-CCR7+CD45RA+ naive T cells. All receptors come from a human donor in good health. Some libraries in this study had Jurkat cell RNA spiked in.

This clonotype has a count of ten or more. CDR3 residues: CASRATGHNQPQHF. CDR3 DNA sequence: TGTGCCAGCAGGGCGACAGGGCATAATCAGCCCCAGCATTTT. The V call is TRBV6-2 or TRBV6-3, the J call TRBJ1-5, with 7 bases lining up with TRBD1. V was clipped by 6 bases and J by 4 bases; unmatched bases: 6. There are 14 residues in the CDR3. CDR1 is MNHEY and CDR2 is SVGEGT in the germline V gene.

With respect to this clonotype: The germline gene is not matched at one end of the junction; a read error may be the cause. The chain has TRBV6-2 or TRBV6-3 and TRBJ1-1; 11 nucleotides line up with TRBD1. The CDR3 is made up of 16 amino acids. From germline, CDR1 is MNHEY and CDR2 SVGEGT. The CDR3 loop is CASSSGQGAVNAEAFF. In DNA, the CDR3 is TGTGCCAGCAGTTCTGGACAGGGGGCGGTGAACGCTGAAGCTTTCTTT.

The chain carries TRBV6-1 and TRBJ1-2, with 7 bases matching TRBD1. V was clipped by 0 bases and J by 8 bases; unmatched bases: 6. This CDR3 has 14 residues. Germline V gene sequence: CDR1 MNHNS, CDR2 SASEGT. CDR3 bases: TGTGCCAGCAGTGAAGCGACAGGGTTGGGAGGCTACACCTTC. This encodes CASSEATGLGGYTF.

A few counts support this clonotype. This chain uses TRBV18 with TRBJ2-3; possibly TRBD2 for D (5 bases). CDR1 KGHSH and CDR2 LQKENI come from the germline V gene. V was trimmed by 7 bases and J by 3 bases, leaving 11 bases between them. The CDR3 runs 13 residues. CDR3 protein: CASLLVGTDTQYF. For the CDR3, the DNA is TGTGCCAGCTTACTAGTCGGGACAGATACGCAGTATTTT.

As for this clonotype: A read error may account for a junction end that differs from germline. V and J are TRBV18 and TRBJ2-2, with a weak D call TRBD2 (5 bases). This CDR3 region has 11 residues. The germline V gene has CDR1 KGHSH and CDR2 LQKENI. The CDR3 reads CASTYTGEPFF. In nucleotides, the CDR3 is TGTGCCAGCACCTACACCGGGGAGCCGTTTTTT. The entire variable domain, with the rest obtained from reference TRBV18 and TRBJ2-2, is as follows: NAGVMQNPRHLVRRRGQEARLRCSPMKGHSHVYWYRQLPEEGLKFMVYLQKENIIDESGMPKERFSAEFPKEGPSILRIQQVVRGDSAAYFCASTYTGEPFFGEGSRLTVL.

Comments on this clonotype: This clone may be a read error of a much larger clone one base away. CDR3 loop: CASSLGGAGTDTRYF. CDR3 DNA: TGTGCCAGCAGTCTCGGGGGTGCGGGGACAGATACGCGGTATTTT. The gene calls are TRBV5-6 and TRBJ2-3, with a tentative D call TRBD1 (7 bases). From germline, CDR1 is SGHDT and CDR2 YYEEEE. The length of the CDR3 is 15 residues.

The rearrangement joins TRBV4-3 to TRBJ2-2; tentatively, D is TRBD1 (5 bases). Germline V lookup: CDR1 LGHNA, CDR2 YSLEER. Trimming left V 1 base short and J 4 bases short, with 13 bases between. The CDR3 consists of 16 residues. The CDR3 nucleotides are TGCGCCAGCAGCCAAGTTTGGGCAGGGTCCACCGGGGAGCTGTTTTTT. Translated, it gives CASSQVWAGSTGELFF.

CDR3: CASSVTSGVLFRETQYF. CDR3 nucleotide sequence: TGTGCCAGCAGCGTTACTAGCGGGGTCCTCTTTAGGGAGACCCAGTACTTC. The chain combines TRBV9 with TRBJ2-5, with 10 bases identical to TRBD2. J lost 5 bases, V lost 2 bases, and 12 bases had no gene match. Germline-derived CDR1 and CDR2 are SGDLS and YYNGEE. The CDR3 contains 17 residues.

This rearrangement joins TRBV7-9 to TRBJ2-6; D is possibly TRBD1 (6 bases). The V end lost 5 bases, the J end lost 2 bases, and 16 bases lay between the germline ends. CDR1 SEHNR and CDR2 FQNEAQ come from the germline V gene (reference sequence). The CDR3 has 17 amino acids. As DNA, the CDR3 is TGTGCCAGCAGCCCGGCGGCAGGGGCACCTGGGGCCAACGTCCTGACTTTC. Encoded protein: CASSPAAGAPGANVLTF.

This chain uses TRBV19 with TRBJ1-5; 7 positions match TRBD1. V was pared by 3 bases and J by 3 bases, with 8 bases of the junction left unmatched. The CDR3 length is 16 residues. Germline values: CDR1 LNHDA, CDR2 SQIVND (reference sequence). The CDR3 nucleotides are TGTGCCAGTAGTATTACAGGAACAGGGGCCAATCAGCCCCAGCATTTT. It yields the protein CASSITGTGANQPQHF.

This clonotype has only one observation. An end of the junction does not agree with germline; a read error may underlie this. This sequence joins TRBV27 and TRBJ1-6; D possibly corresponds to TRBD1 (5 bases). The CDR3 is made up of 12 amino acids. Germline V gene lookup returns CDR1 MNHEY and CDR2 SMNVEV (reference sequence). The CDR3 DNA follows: TGTGCCAGCAGTTTCTTGGGGGGACCCCACCACTTT. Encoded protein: CASSFLGGPHHF.

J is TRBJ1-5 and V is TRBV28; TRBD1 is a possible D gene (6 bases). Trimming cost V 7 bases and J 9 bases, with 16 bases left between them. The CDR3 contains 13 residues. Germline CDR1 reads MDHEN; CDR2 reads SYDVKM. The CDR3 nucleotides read TGTGCCAGCAATATTCTAGGGGGTGCGCCCCAGCATTTT. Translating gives CASNILGGAPQHF.

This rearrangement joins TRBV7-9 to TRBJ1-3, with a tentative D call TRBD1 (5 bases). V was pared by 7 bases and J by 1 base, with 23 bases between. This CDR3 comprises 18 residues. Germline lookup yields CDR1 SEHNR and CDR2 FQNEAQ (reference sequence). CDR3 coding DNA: TGTGCCAGCATGGACATGGGACTTCGCATAGTGTCTGGAAACACCATATATTTT. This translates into CASMDMGLRIVSGNTIYF.